One TCR beta chain is described in this entry. Its matching antigen is unknown. Either the posterior iliac crest or another site supplied the post-transplant bone marrow. The assay was immunoSEQ multiplex PCR, and TCRdb's table has in-frame clones only and misses some. This repertoire shows just over 15,000 clones, more than 75% found once; its top ten account for 5.5% to 8.5%. This sample is part of a study of graft-versus-host responses after intestinal transplantation. Study-level information: Uniformly, recipients were administered anti-thymocyte globulin induction with subsequent tacrolimus and steroids for roughly three years.

This CDR3 has 16 amino acids. Germline CDR1 and CDR2: SGDLS and YYNGEE. Trimming removed 4 bases from V and 5 bases from J; junction bases left unmatched: 6. The study's findings and limits: Allograft graft-versus-host to host-versus-graft clonal ratios ran high in patients with graft-donor T cell macrochimerism. Some GvH clones were seen earlier in gut or blood, suggesting intestinal origin.

This TCR was recovered from a human patient who received an intestinal transplant, so some T cells may come from the graft donor. The source was bone marrow, collected more than 120 days after intestinal transplantation. J is TRBJ2-5 and V is TRBV9; 15 nucleotides align to TRBD2. This CDR3 is CASSSGLAGGWETQYF. CDR3 DNA sequence: TGTGCCAGCAGCTCCGGACTAGCGGGAGGGTGGGAGACCCAGTACTTC.